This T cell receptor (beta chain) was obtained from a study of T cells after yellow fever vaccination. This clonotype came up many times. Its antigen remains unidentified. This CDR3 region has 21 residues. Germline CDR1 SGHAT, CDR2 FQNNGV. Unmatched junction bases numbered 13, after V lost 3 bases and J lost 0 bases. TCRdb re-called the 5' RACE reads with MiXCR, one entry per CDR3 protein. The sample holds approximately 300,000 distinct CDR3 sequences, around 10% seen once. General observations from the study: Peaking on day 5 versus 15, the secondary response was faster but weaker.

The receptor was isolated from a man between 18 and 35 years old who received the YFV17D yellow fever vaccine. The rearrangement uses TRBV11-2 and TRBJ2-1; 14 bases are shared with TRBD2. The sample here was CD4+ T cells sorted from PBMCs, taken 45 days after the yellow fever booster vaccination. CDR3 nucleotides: TGTGCCAGCAGCTTCCCCCTGTGGACTAGCGGGGGGTCCAGCTCCTACAATGAGCAGTTCTTC. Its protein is CASSFPLWTSGGSSSYNEQFF.